This T cell receptor beta chain was recovered during a study of tumor and adjacent non-tumor tissue in lung cancer (dated 2018 in TCRdb). Context from the whole study: The cohort included eleven to twelve adenocarcinoma, 2 squamous cell carcinoma and 1 small cell lung cancer patients. TCRbeta CDR3 sequencing was performed on 25 to 30 paired specimens, with one tumor sample and one normal lung sample collected per patient. The approximately 15 patients were aged roughly 30 to 80 years, included about ten men and 5 women, and had TNM stage I to III disease. The study compared bulk TCRbeta repertoires from lung tumor tissue and matched distant non-tumor lung tissue of some 14 lung cancer patients. Sequencing produced 130,000,000 or so productive TCRbeta reads in total, an average of about 4.17 million reads per sample.

Libraries were made using multiplex PCR. The reads were generated on an Illumina HiSeq 2500. TCRbeta libraries were built by three rounds of nested PCR using primers (Table S4), following protocols modified from ARM-PCR. Before sequencing, PCR products in the 200-500 bp range were cut out of the gel and cleaned up using the QIAquick gel extraction kit. The original methods were these. Trimmomatic was used to clean the reads, FLASH was used to merge the reads into complete CDR3 sequences, and MiTCR was used to assign the reads to V(D)J germline segments. VDJtools was used to compute clonal diversity as the inverse Simpson's index. In-frame sequences lacking a premature stop codon were counted as productive reads. TCRdb redid the processing of the public reads, applying fastp at Q25 and MiXCR, and retained in-frame beta chains. Records with the same CDR3 protein are collapsed into one entry carrying the most frequent genes and DNA. The V and J calls and clone size are TCRdb's, not the authors'. A total of over 80,000 distinct CDR3 sequences appear in this sample, 80% of them only once. The ten largest clones represent about 29% of the sample.

What the work shows at the level of the full study, not this receptor alone: Peripheral blood was not sequenced, so blood TCRbeta repertoires were not examined in the lung cancer patients of the study. The cohort had only approximately 15 patients, and the authors noted that larger samples and more detailed clinical data are needed. The sequencing platform is not named in the methods, and unique molecular identifiers are not mentioned. TCR diversity (inverse Simpson) was significantly higher in tumor than in normal lung tissue (around 460 vs 160, P = 0.0075, Mann-Whitney U test). Significantly higher TCR diversity was found in younger patients, and higher tumor TCR diversity was associated with shorter overall and disease-free survival. A significantly larger cumulative share of the repertoire was made up by the top 100 clones in normal lung than in tumor tissue.

Comment on this clonotype: Its specific antigen is unknown. Per-base qualities were not stored, and no clone one base away is much larger.

Bulk unsorted tissue served as the source for RNA extraction, and RNA quality was assessed using a NanoDrop ND-1000 and an Agilent 2100. The normal lung samples consisted of distant non-tumor tissue collected more than 3 cm from the tumor edge. The donors were newly diagnosed lung cancer patients admitted for thoracic surgery in China from August to November 2014 who had not received prior chemotherapy. Patients with previous radiotherapy or chemotherapy, or with another concurrent cancer, were excluded from the study. Pieces of surgical tissue measuring about 1-2.3 cm3 were kept in RNAlater solution and held at -80 degrees C until needed. Counted from cysteine to phenylalanine, this CDR3 has 11 amino acids. The retained sequence is limited to the CDR3, 33 bases, with the frame set at the first base. The junction carries 13 bases between V and J, which are trimmed by 9 bases and 8 bases respectively. CDR1 and CDR2 were assigned from the germline V gene as MGHDK and SYGVNS.

Sequences were obtained from distant non-tumor lung tissue. The V gene is TRBV25-1 and the J gene is TRBJ1-2; TRBD1 is perhaps the D gene, given 5 matching bases. This clonotype was sampled from a man between 60 and 75 years old with small cell lung cancer. For the CDR3, the sequence is CASRGGIGYTF. The sequenced DNA: TGTGCCAGTAGGGGCGGGATAGGCTACACCTTC.